This T cell receptor (beta chain) is from a study of cytomegalovirus exposure and HLA in healthy donors. This CDR3 has 14 residues. V dropped 4 bases and J dropped 7 bases, with 12 bases sitting between them. Germline CDR1 is SGDLS and CDR2 is YYNGEE. Primers for the PCR totalled 60 Vbeta and 13 Jbeta. The table came from immunoSEQ multiplex PCR; TCRdb's copy has only in-frame clones and leaves some out. Of roughly 200,000 clones listed, around 70% are singletons. The rearrangement joins TRBV9 to TRBJ1-6; D is undetermined. This sequence was found in a man aged 40-50 years in good health and CMV-seropositive. Sequencing input: PBMCs. In nucleotides, the CDR3 is TGTGCCAGCAGCCCGGACTTGGGGAATTCACCCCTCCACTTT. Amino acid sequence: CASSPDLGNSPLHF.